This T cell receptor beta chain came from a study of tumor-infiltrating lymphocytes in primary liver carcinoma. Reverse transcription of roughly 0.45 ug total RNA with a constant-region primer produced TCR beta cDNA. Library construction for TCR beta comprised three nested multiplex PCR rounds performed with slightly modified ARM-PCR. A C-beta reverse primer and TRBV1-TRBV30 forward primers served in each of the first two PCR rounds, at 10 cycles apiece. Each CDR3 protein gets one entry after TCRdb re-called the multiplex PCR reads with MiXCR. Of roughly 25,000 distinct CDR3 sequences in the sample, 75% to 80% were seen once. Findings and limits, study-wide: Compared with tumor region pairs, tumor-adjacent and tumor-blood pairs overlapped less. Tumors and blood were compared for top-250-clone fraction, and tumors had the significantly higher value (p = 0.039).

V dropped 3 bases and J dropped 4 bases, with 13 bases sitting between them. The germline V gene has CDR1 DFQATT and CDR2 SNEGSKA (reference sequence). The CDR3 has 14 residues. Co-extracting RNA and DNA was done with roughly 17-32 mg of unsorted bulk tissue as input. Five separate regions were sampled from each tumor. This clonotype was picked up a small number of times. Its antigen is currently unknown. The conserved final phenylalanine or tryptophan is absent from the CDR3, which likely points to a read error. V usage is TRBV20-1 and J usage is TRBJ1-5; the D gene is possibly TRBD1 (5 bases). Sequenced material: liver tumor tissue from sampling region 3. The subset denotes: tumor region T3, left-lateral pole. The receptor was isolated from a man between 40 and 49 years old with primary liver carcinoma and hepatitis B virus infection. The CDR3 is CSASNWGRNQPQHL. The CDR3 nucleotides are TGCAGTGCTAGTAACTGGGGCCGAAATCAGCCCCAGCATCTT.